What follows are 22 T cell receptor beta chains derived from one specimen sequenced in a study of blood T cells in healthy people across ages. For the second PCR, which ran for about 6 to 12 cycles, a sample-barcoded 5' primer and a J-beta primer mix were used. TCRdb used MiXCR to reprocess the 5' RACE reads, holding one entry per CDR3 protein. The sample yields about 630,000 distinct CDR3 sequences, around 21% seen once. Input material: blood. Receptors were obtained from a man between 65 and 85 years old in good health.

This chain connects TRBV20-1 to TRBJ1-6; maybe TRBD1 (5 bases). The ends were cut back, 3 bases at V and 10 bases at J, with 13 bases in the middle. The germline gives CDR1 DFQATT, CDR2 SNEGSKA (reference sequence). This CDR3 has 13 residues. CDR3: CSASQDTGSPLHF. Here the CDR3 DNA reads TGCAGTGCTAGTCAGGACACCGGATCACCCCTCCACTTT.

The genes are TRBV25-1 and TRBJ2-7; 8 bases line up with TRBD2. The ends lost 2 bases at V and 3 bases at J; junction bases unmatched: 6. Germline V gene lookup returns CDR1 MGHDK and CDR2 SYGVNS. This CDR3 has 15 residues. The CDR3 DNA is TGTGCCAGCAGTGAAGATAGCGGGAACATCTACGAGCAGTACTTC. Residues: CASSEDSGNIYEQYF.

About this clonotype itself: Given the absence of the conserved phenylalanine or tryptophan at the CDR3 end, a read error is likely. The rearrangement uses TRBV7-9 and TRBJ1-5; D uncertain. Germline V gene lookup returns CDR1 SEHNR and CDR2 FQNEAQ (reference sequence). V was shortened by 4 bases and J by 1 base, with 11 bases between the two germline ends. CDR3 length: 15 amino acids. The CDR3 protein is CASSSTLGSNQPQHL. CDR3 nucleotides: TGTGCCAGCAGCTCAACCCTGGGGAGCAATCAGCCCCAGCATCTT.

This chain uses TRBV20-1 with TRBJ2-3; TRBD1 aligns across 7 bases. Germline CDR1 reads DFQATT; CDR2 reads SNEGSKA (reference sequence). The CDR3 is 13 residues long. V lost 5 bases, J lost 5 bases, and 7 bases stayed unmatched. CDR3 amino acids: CSARDSPVDTQYF. CDR3 nucleotide sequence: TGCAGTGCTCGGGACAGTCCCGTAGATACGCAGTATTTT.

This clonotype occurred a few times. The V gene is TRBV28, the J gene TRBJ1-4; D unresolved. Germline lookup yields CDR1 MDHEN and CDR2 SYDVKM. This CDR3 is 16 amino acids long. V lost 1 base, J lost 0 bases, and 9 bases lay in between. The CDR3 loop reads CASSLLQPATNEKLFF. In DNA form, the CDR3 reads TGTGCCAGCAGTTTATTACAGCCAGCAACTAATGAAAAACTGTTTTTT.

This clonotype was found a few times. V usage is TRBV7-2 and J usage is TRBJ2-5; 10 nucleotides agree with TRBD2. Germline CDR1 SGHTA, CDR2 FQGNSA. This CDR3 is built from 15 residues. With 5 bases clipped from V and 4 bases from J, the junction kept 7 bases outside the gene matches. CDR3: CASSSGRALGETQYF. As DNA, the CDR3 is TGTGCCAGCAGCAGCGGGAGGGCCTTAGGAGAGACCCAGTACTTC.

This chain uses TRBV5-1 with TRBJ2-4; D might be TRBD1 (6 bases). V lost 0 bases and J 5 bases, leaving 12 bases between the germline ends. CDR3 length equals 15 residues. Germline lookup yields CDR1 SGHRS and CDR2 YFSETQ. The CDR3 DNA sequence: TGCGCCAGCAGCTTGGAGCAGGGGTCCCAAAACATTCAGTACTTC. As protein: CASSLEQGSQNIQYF.

This clonotype was detected only a few times. This chain connects TRBV7-6 to TRBJ2-5, with 8 bases lining up with TRBD2. Matching the DNA end better, TRBJ2-1 makes the J call doubtful. CDR1 and CDR2 (germline): SGHVS, FNYEAQ. This CDR3 is 16 amino acids long. CDR3 region: CASSLVLAGPYNEQFF. The CDR3 nucleotides read TGTGCCAGCAGCTTAGTTCTAGCGGGTCCCTACAATGAGCAGTTCTTC.

The V and J genes are TRBV7-2 and TRBJ2-7; D is unresolved. Germline V lookup: CDR1 SGHTA, CDR2 FQGNSA. CDR3 length equals 16 residues. The V and J ends lost 1 base and 2 bases respectively, with 15 bases between them. The CDR3 sequence: CASSLEGRLVTYEQYF. In DNA, the CDR3 is TGTGCCAGCAGCTTAGAGGGCAGGCTAGTTACCTACGAGCAGTACTTC.

This clonotype was seen a single time. The rearrangement uses TRBV7-2 and TRBJ1-4; D not certain. The germline CDR1 and CDR2 sequences are SGHTA and FQGNSA. V lost 2 bases and J lost 0, with 10 bases in between. CDR3 length: 16 amino acids. The CDR3 region has the DNA TGTGCCAGCAGCTTAAACGGAGTTCCAACTAATGAAAAACTGTTTTTT. Amino acid sequence: CASSLNGVPTNEKLFF.

This clonotype was seen a few times. V usage is TRBV3-1 and J usage is TRBJ2-5, with D unresolved. The DNA end is more similar to TRBJ2-1, so the J call may be wrong. CDR1 LGHDT and CDR2 YNNKEL come from the germline V gene (reference sequence). The CDR3 covers 12 residues. The CDR3 is CASSLTTNEQFF. CDR3 nucleotides: TGTGCCAGCAGCCTCACGACTAATGAGCAGTTCTTC.

In this sample, this clonotype turned up a few times. The chain joins TRBV20-1 to TRBJ2-5; D tentatively reads TRBD1 or TRBD2 (6 bases each). The end of the DNA aligns better with TRBJ2-1, so the J call may be wrong. In germline, CDR1 is DFQATT, CDR2 SNEGSKA (reference sequence). This CDR3 is built from 15 residues. CDR3 loop: CSARGGPGARNEQFF. CDR3 DNA sequence: TGCAGTGCTAGAGGGGGGCCGGGAGCGCGAAATGAGCAGTTCTTC.

This sequence joins TRBV5-5 and TRBJ2-2; 8 bases match TRBD1. The V segment lost 5 bases and the J segment 1 base; nucleotides outside the gene matches: 4. The CDR3 extends over 15 amino acids. Germline values: CDR1 SGHKS, CDR2 YYEKEE (reference sequence). CDR3 sequence (DNA): TGTGCCAGCAGAGGGGACAGGAGGAACACCGGGGAGCTGTTTTTT. Residues: CASRGDRRNTGELFF.

As regards this clonotype: The junction differs from germline at one of its ends, possibly a read error. The chain couples TRBV5-6 to TRBJ2-5, with TRBD2 matching over 13 bases. The J call is uncertain, as TRBJ2-7 better fits the DNA end. The CDR3 is 16 amino acids. Germline V gene lookup returns CDR1 SGHDT and CDR2 YYEEEE. The CDR3 nucleotides are TGTGTCAGCAGCCAACTGACTAGCGGGAGGCTCTACGAGCAGTACTTC. Protein: CVSSQLTSGRLYEQYF.

In this sample, this clonotype turned up a few times. The rearrangement uses TRBV3-1 and TRBJ2-5; weak D call: TRBD2 (6 bases). The DNA end lines up better with TRBJ2-1; the J call may be wrong. CDR1 is LGHDT, CDR2 YNNKEL, per germline (reference sequence). The CDR3 sequence is 15 residues long. The CDR3 loop is CASSQGPGRGNEQFF. As DNA, the CDR3 is TGTGCCAGCAGCCAAGGTCCCGGGAGAGGGAATGAGCAGTTCTTC.

This clonotype was observed a few times. J is TRBJ2-5 and V is TRBV28; TRBD1 matches 7 bases. Judging by the DNA end, TRBJ2-7 fits better; the J call may be wrong. The germline V gene has CDR1 MDHEN and CDR2 SYDVKM. The CDR3 is 13 amino acids. The CDR3 nucleotides are TGTGCCAGCAGTTTCTGGCAGGGGGACGAGCAGTACTTC. It translates to CASSFWQGDEQYF.

V usage is TRBV28 and J usage is TRBJ2-5; D is unresolved. Germline lookup yields CDR1 MDHEN and CDR2 SYDVKM. Trimming removed 5 bases at V and 4 bases at J, with 8 bases between. The CDR3 spans 12 residues. DNA of the CDR3: TGTGCCAGCAGTACCCGACGAGAGACCCAGTACTTC. This gives the protein CASSTRRETQYF.

The chain is built from TRBV29-1 and TRBJ1-1; D call uncertain. The CDR3 runs to 14 residues. V lost 6 bases and J lost 1, with 15 bases in between. From germline, CDR1 is SQVTM and CDR2 ANQGSEA. Written as DNA, the CDR3 is TGCAGCGTGGGGTTCCGGACGGCGAACACTGAAGCTTTCTTT. Amino acids: CSVGFRTANTEAFF.

This CDR3 is CASMGGRSTGELFF. CDR3 in DNA: TGTGCCAGCATGGGCGGGAGGAGCACCGGGGAGCTGTTTTTT. The chain uses TRBV7-6 and TRBJ2-2, with 8 bases fitting TRBD2. V lost 7 bases, J lost 4 bases, and 5 bases stayed unmatched. CDR3 length: 14 amino acids. Germline assignment: CDR1 SGHVS and CDR2 FNYEAQ.

To note about this clonotype: A much larger clone lies one base from this, so it may be a read error. V usage is TRBV20-1 and J usage is TRBJ1-5, with no clear D. The germline CDR1 and CDR2 sequences are DFQATT and SNEGSKA (reference sequence). The length of the CDR3 is 14 residues. The CDR3 DNA sequence: TGCAGTGTTAGAGATAGTAGTAACTATCAGCCCCAGCATTTT. This sequence encodes CSVRDSSNYQPQHF.

The genes are TRBV3-1 and TRBJ1-3; no clear D gene. In germline, CDR1 is LGHDT, CDR2 YNNKEL (reference sequence). The CDR3 covers 14 residues. The V gene lost 1 base and the J gene lost 0 bases, with 4 bases spanning the gap. The DNA of the CDR3 is TGTGCCAGCAGCCAAGTGACCTCTGGAAACACCATATATTTT. Encoded protein: CASSQVTSGNTIYF.

This clonotype was detected a few times. This sequence joins TRBV20-1 and TRBJ1-2, with 8 bases identical to TRBD1. Germline V gives CDR1 DFQATT, CDR2 SNEGSKA (reference sequence). This CDR3 comprises 13 residues. V gave up 5 bases and J gave up 9 bases; unmatched junction bases: 11. The CDR3 region has the DNA TGCAGTGCTCAGACAGGGGTGGCGGGTCGCTACACCTTC. This encodes CSAQTGVAGRYTF.